These T cell receptor beta chains were read from a single sample in a study of Ad26.COV2.S vaccination and SARS-CoV-2 variants. Repertoires were generated with immunoSEQ multiplex PCR, while TCRdb's copy carries only in-frame clones and drops some. The data show some 290,000 clones, around four fifths seen once. Here the sequenced sample was peripheral blood, taken in a trial of Ad26.COV2.S vaccine versus placebo. The receptors shown here come from a person aged 18-60 years who received the Ad26.COV2.S COVID-19 vaccine or a placebo. CDR3s include the opening cysteine and the closing phenylalanine or tryptophan. D genes are given only for firm matches. Size values are once, few and many counts, or a class for expanded clones, and some rows have none.

j_gene: TRBJ2-7
abundance: .
len: 15
d_gene: TRBD1
v_gene: TRBV6-5
CDR3nt: TGTGCCAGCAGTCTTACCGGGACAGGGGACGGCGAGCAGTACTTC
CDR3aa: CASSLTGTGDGEQYF

j_gene: TRBJ1-1
abundance: .
len: 14
d_gene: .
v_gene: TRBV3-1/TRBV3-2
CDR3nt: TGTGCCAGCAGCCAAGTCGGGAGGGACACTGAAGCTTTCTTT
CDR3aa: CASSQVGRDTEAFF

j_gene: TRBJ1-5
abundance: .
len: 14
d_gene: .
v_gene: TRBV30
CDR3nt: TGTGCCTGGCACGAGGGACAAAGCAATCAGCCCCAGCATTTT
CDR3aa: CAWHEGQSNQPQHF

j_gene: TRBJ2-7
abundance: .
len: 16
d_gene: TRBD2
v_gene: TRBV27
CDR3nt: TGTGCCAGCAGTTTCGCTGGCGGGGGGGCTTCCTACGAGCAGTACTTC
CDR3aa: CASSFAGGGASYEQYF

j_gene: TRBJ2-1
abundance: .
len: 15
d_gene: .
v_gene: TRBV19
CDR3nt: TGTGCCAGTAGTCCCCAGTTGAGCTCCTACAATGAGCAGTTCTTC
CDR3aa: CASSPQLSSYNEQFF

j_gene: TRBJ2-3
abundance: once
len: 15
d_gene: .
v_gene: TRBV3-1/TRBV3-2
CDR3nt: TGTGCCAGCAGCCAAGCCGGGACCAACCCTCATACGCAGTATTTT
CDR3aa: CASSQAGTNPHTQYF

j_gene: TRBJ2-1
abundance: many
len: 14
d_gene: .
v_gene: TRBV11-2
CDR3nt: TGTGCCAGCAGCTCCTCATGGTCGAACAATGAGCAGTTCTTC
CDR3aa: CASSSSWSNNEQFF

j_gene: TRBJ2-5
abundance: .
len: 13
d_gene: .
v_gene: TRBV18
CDR3nt: TGTGCCAGCTCACAGGGCTACCAAGAGACCCAGTACTTC
CDR3aa: CASSQGYQETQYF

j_gene: TRBJ1-5
abundance: .
len: 13
d_gene: .
v_gene: TRBV30
CDR3nt: TGTGCCTGGGCATCGGACAGTCGCGGGCCCCAGCATTTT
CDR3aa: CAWASDSRGPQHF

j_gene: TRBJ2-1
abundance: .
len: 12
d_gene: .
v_gene: TRBV7-9
CDR3nt: TGTGCCAGCAGCGCTGACAGGTCCCGCCAGTTCTTC
CDR3aa: CASSADRSRQFF

j_gene: TRBJ1-2
abundance: once
len: 15
d_gene: TRBD1
v_gene: TRBV5-1
CDR3nt: TGCGCCAGCAGCCCGGGCGGAGGGGACAGCTATGGCTACACCTTC
CDR3aa: CASSPGGGDSYGYTF

j_gene: TRBJ2-3
abundance: once
len: 14
d_gene: .
v_gene: TRBV7-2
CDR3nt: TGTGCCAGCAGCTTGGCTCGAGCCACAGATACGCAGTATTTT
CDR3aa: CASSLARATDTQYF

j_gene: TRBJ1-3
abundance: .
len: 14
d_gene: .
v_gene: TRBV5-1
CDR3nt: TGCGCCAGCAGCCCCCGGGACGGAGGAAACACCATATATTTT
CDR3aa: CASSPRDGGNTIYF

j_gene: TRBJ1-2
abundance: .
len: 13
d_gene: TRBD1
v_gene: TRBV11-1
CDR3nt: TGTGCCAGCAGCTTTCCAGGGGGGTATGGCTACACCTTC
CDR3aa: CASSFPGGYGYTF

j_gene: TRBJ1-5
abundance: .
len: 12
d_gene: .
v_gene: TRBV2
CDR3nt: TGTGCCAGCCAGGACACCGGACAGCCCCAGCATTTT
CDR3aa: CASQDTGQPQHF

j_gene: TRBJ2-1
abundance: .
len: 14
d_gene: TRBD1
v_gene: TRBV5-1
CDR3nt: TGCGCCAGCAGCAGGGGACAGGGGGACGGTGAGCAGTTCTTC
CDR3aa: CASSRGQGDGEQFF

j_gene: TRBJ1-2
abundance: .
len: 14
d_gene: .
v_gene: TRBV2
CDR3nt: TGTGCCAGCAGTGTGAAGACAGCAGCCTATGGCTACACCTTC
CDR3aa: CASSVKTAAYGYTF

j_gene: TRBJ2-7
abundance: .
len: 15
d_gene: TRBD2
v_gene: TRBV9
CDR3nt: TGTGCCAGCAGCGTTTCTAGCGGGGGCTCCTACGAGCAGTACTTC
CDR3aa: CASSVSSGGSYEQYF

j_gene: TRBJ2-7
abundance: .
len: 14
d_gene: .
v_gene: TRBV1
CDR3nt: TGCACCAGCAGCCAAGGGTGGGCTACCCGAGTTATGGCCTTC
CDR3aa: CTSSQGWATRVMAF

j_gene: TRBJ1-1
abundance: .
len: 14
d_gene: .
v_gene: TRBV19
CDR3nt: TGTGCCAGTAGTACCTGGACGGGAAACACTGAAGCTTTCTTT
CDR3aa: CASSTWTGNTEAFF

j_gene: TRBJ2-3
abundance: .
len: 15
d_gene: TRBD1
v_gene: TRBV5-1
CDR3nt: TGCGCCAGCAGCCTGCAGGACAGGGCGGCGGATACGCAGTATTTT
CDR3aa: CASSLQDRAADTQYF

j_gene: TRBJ1-2
abundance: .
len: 14
d_gene: .
v_gene: TRBV11-3
CDR3nt: TGTGCCAGCAATAGCGCAGGGAGTATCTATGGCTACACCTTC
CDR3aa: CASNSAGSIYGYTF

j_gene: TRBJ2-7
abundance: .
len: 15
d_gene: .
v_gene: TRBV18
CDR3nt: TGTGCCAGCTCACCAGGGACCGTGAGCTCCTACGAGCAGTACTTC
CDR3aa: CASSPGTVSSYEQYF

j_gene: TRBJ1-2
abundance: .
len: 15
d_gene: .
v_gene: TRBV6-5
CDR3nt: TGTGCCAGCATCCAAGACCAGGGGATTAACTATGGCTACACCTTC
CDR3aa: CASIQDQGINYGYTF

j_gene: TRBJ1-2
abundance: .
len: 11
d_gene: .
v_gene: TRBV12-3/TRBV12-4
CDR3nt: TGTGCCAGCAGTTTCGGCGGTGGCTACACCTTC
CDR3aa: CASSFGGGYTF

j_gene: TRBJ2-3
abundance: .
len: 16
d_gene: TRBD2
v_gene: TRBV6-6
CDR3nt: TGTGCCAGCAGTTCCTCCCTTAGCGGGGTCACAGATACGCAGTATTTT
CDR3aa: CASSSSLSGVTDTQYF

j_gene: TRBJ2-4
abundance: .
len: 16
d_gene: .
v_gene: TRBV5-1
CDR3nt: TGCGCCAGCAGCTTAAGGGCGCTTGGGGCCAAAAACATTCAGTACTTC
CDR3aa: CASSLRALGAKNIQYF

j_gene: TRBJ2-5
abundance: .
len: 15
d_gene: TRBD2
v_gene: TRBV9
CDR3nt: TGTGCCAGCAGCTCTATGCGGGGGGGCCAGGAGACCCAGTACTTC
CDR3aa: CASSSMRGGQETQYF

j_gene: TRBJ2-1
abundance: few
len: 16
d_gene: TRBD2
v_gene: TRBV5-4
CDR3nt: TGTGCCAGCAGCTTCACTAGCGGGGGGGCCTACAATGAGCAGTTCTTC
CDR3aa: CASSFTSGGAYNEQFF

j_gene: TRBJ1-1
abundance: .
len: 14
d_gene: .
v_gene: TRBV20-1
CDR3nt: TGCAGTGCTAGTAGAGGACAAATGAACACTGAAGCTTTCTTT
CDR3aa: CSASRGQMNTEAFF

j_gene: TRBJ2-2
abundance: few
len: 15
d_gene: TRBD1
v_gene: TRBV5-6
CDR3nt: TGTGCCAGCAGCCGCGGACAGGGGAGAGCCGGGGAGCTGTTTTTT
CDR3aa: CASSRGQGRAGELFF

j_gene: TRBJ2-1
abundance: .
len: 14
d_gene: .
v_gene: TRBV30
CDR3nt: TGTGCCTGGAGTGTACTACAGGGAAACAATGAGCAGTTCTTC
CDR3aa: CAWSVLQGNNEQFF

j_gene: TRBJ1-6
abundance: .
len: 15
d_gene: .
v_gene: TRBV6-5
CDR3nt: TGTGCCAGCCGCCCCGCGGAGGCAGGGTATTCACCCCTCCACTTT
CDR3aa: CASRPAEAGYSPLHF

j_gene: TRBJ1-2
abundance: .
len: 13
d_gene: .
v_gene: TRBV27
CDR3nt: TGTGCCAGCAGTCCCGGGACAAGCTTTTCGTACACCTTC
CDR3aa: CASSPGTSFSYTF

j_gene: TRBJ2-3
abundance: .
len: 11
d_gene: .
v_gene: TRBV7-5
CDR3nt: TGTGCCAGAGGGGACAGGGAAACGCAGTATTTT
CDR3aa: CARGDRETQYF

j_gene: TRBJ2-2
abundance: .
len: 13
d_gene: TRBD1
v_gene: TRBV5-1
CDR3nt: TGCGCCAGCCATGGGACAGGGGCCGGGGAGCTGTTTTTT
CDR3aa: CASHGTGAGELFF